This T cell receptor (beta chain) came from a study of T cell responses to AZD1222 COVID-19 vaccine (dated by TCRdb to the early 2020s). Background for the entire study: TCR sequencing covered fewer than 250 trial participants: 207 given two doses of AZD1222 and about 26 given two doses of MenACWY control vaccine. Trial participants were enrolled by age into 18-55, 56-69 and 70-plus year subgroups, with roughly 160, 29 and 62 TCR-sequenced participants respectively.

Read against the paper, the sample's time point label means: about 28 days (+/-7) after the second vaccine dose. Because spike-specific TCR depth and breadth did not differ between the two schedules, AZD1222 recipients who got a second dose at roughly 4 weeks were pooled with those who got a second dose at roughly 12 weeks. Samples from vaccinated people were obtained from the UK trials COV001 and COV002, which included a single-blind randomized controlled phase 2/3 trial of AZD1222 (ChAdOx1 nCoV-19) in healthy adults. Trial participant PBMC samples were collected at day 0 and day 28 after the second dose for TCRbeta chain sequencing. Turning to this clone: What this receptor recognizes is not known. No base quality values were provided; no much bigger clone lies one nucleotide off.

Results and caveats for the whole study, not just this receptor: Reportedly, almost half of the unique spike-specific TCRs recognized epitopes lying outside the regions that are mutated in the B.1.351 and B.1.1.7 variants. Conclusions about previously exposed vaccinees are limited because only five to seven AZD1222 recipients were SARS-CoV-2 seropositive at baseline. Participants were mostly white British, with more females than males. The authors suggested clonal diversity may have been underestimated. The 56-69-year group was small, and its depth increase did not reach significance, likely because of low power. After two AZD1222 doses, spike-specific TCR breadth and depth were significantly higher than at day 0 and than in MenACWY recipients. CD4 TCRs associated with the vaccine covered the entire spike protein, and the dominant responses were in regions 160-218 and 743-854. No day 14 peak-response samples were available, so repertoires were characterized only after the peak T cell response.

The CDR3 regions of human TCRbeta chains were subjected to immunosequencing. As for the original processing: Repertoire TCRs were matched against a reference library of SARS-CoV-2-specific TCRs generated with the MIRA antigen-specificity platform. Breadth was defined as the fraction of unique TCRs that were SARS-CoV-2-associated, and depth was defined as the fraction of total T cells that were SARS-CoV-2-associated. Using the MIRA data, every spike-specific TCR was mapped to the spike region that the TCR reacted to and assigned to either a CD4 or a CD8 class. Log10-transformed breadth and depth values were compared by one-way ANOVA with Sidak's multiple comparisons tests. The immuneACCESS repertoire file appears here via TCRdb, limited to in-frame rearrangements. These files lack a portion of the clones; in checked studies, under half of the deficit traces to unresolved V genes, and the cause of the others is not known. Clone size and V and J calls were adopted from that table, with D and trimming inferred from the DNA. For this sample there are tens of thousands of clones; approximately 90% appear just once. The biggest ten clones account for 9.5% to 13% of the sample.

Sequences MNHEY (CDR1) and SVGEGT (CDR2) are obtained from the germline V gene. From the cysteine up to the phenylalanine, the CDR3 has a length of 11 residues. Of all the DNA, just the CDR3 is kept, 33 bases in frame from base 1. The junction shows trimming of 2 bases on V and 10 bases on J, plus 8 bases between the germline ends. The rearranged chain carries TRBV6-2 or TRBV6-3 and TRBJ1-1; TRBD1 is a possible D gene, resting on 5 matching bases. This TCR derives from an adult who received the AZD1222 COVID-19 vaccine. Specimen: peripheral blood, collected 28 days after the second AZD1222 dose. Here is the DNA: TGTGCCAGCAGTTACCCGGGGGGAGCTTTCTTT. Its protein reads: CASSYPGGAFF.